This T cell receptor (beta chain) was identified in a study of T cell repertoires in cytomegalovirus infection. TCRdb fed the reads into MiXCR, producing one record per CDR3 protein. The sample carries about 570,000 distinct CDR3 sequences, approximately 40% recorded once. The study's findings and limits: Clonotypes of TCR beta that were HLA-C-restricted and CMV-specific dominated the ex vivo response.

This clonotype came up a few times. What it binds is not known. This specimen consisted of cultured PBMCs, obtained from culture after CMV antigen stimulation. The receptor was derived from a human donor in good health (CMV status not recorded). Some clones in this sample may be carry-over from other donors' samples.

The CDR3 here is CASSYSRTSGGYNEQFF. The CDR3, as DNA: TGTGCCAGCAGTTACTCGAGAACTAGCGGGGGATACAATGAGCAGTTCTTC. The chain couples TRBV6-2 or TRBV6-3 to TRBJ2-1; 11 nucleotides align to TRBD2. V gave up 0 bases and J gave up 4 bases; unmatched junction bases: 5. CDR1 and CDR2 from the germline V gene are MNHEY and SVGEGT. CDR3 length: 17 residues.